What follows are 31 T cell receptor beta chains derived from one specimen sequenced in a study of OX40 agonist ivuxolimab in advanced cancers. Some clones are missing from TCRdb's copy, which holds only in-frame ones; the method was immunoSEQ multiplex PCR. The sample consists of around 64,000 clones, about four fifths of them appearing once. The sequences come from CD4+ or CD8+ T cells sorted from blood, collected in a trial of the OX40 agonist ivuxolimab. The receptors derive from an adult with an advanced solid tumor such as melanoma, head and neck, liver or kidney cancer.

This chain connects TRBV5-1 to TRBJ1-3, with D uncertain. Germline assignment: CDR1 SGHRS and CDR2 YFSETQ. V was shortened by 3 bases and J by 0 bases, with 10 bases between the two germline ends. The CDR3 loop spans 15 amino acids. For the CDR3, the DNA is TGCGCCAGCAGCTCCGTGGCCGACTCTGGAAACACCATATATTTT. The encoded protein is CASSSVADSGNTIYF.

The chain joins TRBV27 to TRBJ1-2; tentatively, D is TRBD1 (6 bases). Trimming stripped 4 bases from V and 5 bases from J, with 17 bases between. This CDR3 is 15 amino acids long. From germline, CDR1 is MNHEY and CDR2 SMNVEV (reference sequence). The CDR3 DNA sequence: TGTGCCAGCAGTTCCTCCCTTGGACAGATTTATGGCTACACCTTC. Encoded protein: CASSSSLGQIYGYTF.

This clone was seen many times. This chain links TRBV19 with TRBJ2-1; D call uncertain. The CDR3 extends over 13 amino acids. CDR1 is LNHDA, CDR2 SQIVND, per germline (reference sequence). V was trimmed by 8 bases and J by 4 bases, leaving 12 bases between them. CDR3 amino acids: CASSRLVYNEQFF. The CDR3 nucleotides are TGTGCCAGTTCTCGGCTCGTTTACAATGAGCAGTTCTTC. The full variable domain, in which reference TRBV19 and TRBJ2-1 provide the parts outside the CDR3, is DGGITQSPKYLFRKEGQNVTLSCEQNLNHDAMYWYRQDPGQGLRLIYYSQIVNDFQKGDIAEGYSVSREKKESFPLTVTSAQKNPTAFYLCASSRLVYNEQFFGPGTRLTVL.

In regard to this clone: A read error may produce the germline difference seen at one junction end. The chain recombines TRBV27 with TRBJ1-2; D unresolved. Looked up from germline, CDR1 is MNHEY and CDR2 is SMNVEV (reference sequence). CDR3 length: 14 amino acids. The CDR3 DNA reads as TGTGCCAGCAGTTCTATGGACGGAAACTATGGCCACACCTTC. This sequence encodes CASSSMDGNYGHTF.

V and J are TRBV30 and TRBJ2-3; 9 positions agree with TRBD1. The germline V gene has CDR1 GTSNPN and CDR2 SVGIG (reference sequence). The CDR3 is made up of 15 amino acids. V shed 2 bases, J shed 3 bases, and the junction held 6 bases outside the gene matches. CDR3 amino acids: CAWSPGQGWTDTQYF. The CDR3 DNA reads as TGTGCCTGGAGTCCGGGACAGGGTTGGACAGATACGCAGTATTTT. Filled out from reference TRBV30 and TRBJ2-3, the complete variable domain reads SQTIHQWPATLVQPVGSPLSLECTVEGTSNPNLYWYRQAAGRGLQLLFYSVGIGQISSEVPQNLSASRPQDRQFILSSKKLLLSDSGFYLCAWSPGQGWTDTQYFGPGTRLTVL.

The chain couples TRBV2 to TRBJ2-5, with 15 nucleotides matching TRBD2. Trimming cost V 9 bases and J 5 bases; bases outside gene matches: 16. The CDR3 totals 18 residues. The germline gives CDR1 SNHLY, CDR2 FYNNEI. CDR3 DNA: TGTGCCAGACAAGCTTCCGGGACTAGCGGGGGGTCCACGGAGACCCAGTACTTC. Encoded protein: CARQASGTSGGSTETQYF. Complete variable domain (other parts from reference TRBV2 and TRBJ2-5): EPEVTQTPSHQVTQMGQEVILRCVPISNHLYFYWYRQILGQKVEFLVSFYNNEISEKSEIFDDQFSVERPDGSNFTLKIRSTKLEDSAMYFCARQASGTSGGSTETQYFGPGTRLLVL.

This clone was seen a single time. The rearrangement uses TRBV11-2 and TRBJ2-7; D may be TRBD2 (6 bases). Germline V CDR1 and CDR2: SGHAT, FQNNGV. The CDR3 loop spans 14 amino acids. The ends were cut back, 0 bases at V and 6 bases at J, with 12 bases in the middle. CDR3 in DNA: TGTGCCAGCAGCTTAGATCTCCCCGGGGGCGAGCAGTACTTC. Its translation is CASSLDLPGGEQYF.

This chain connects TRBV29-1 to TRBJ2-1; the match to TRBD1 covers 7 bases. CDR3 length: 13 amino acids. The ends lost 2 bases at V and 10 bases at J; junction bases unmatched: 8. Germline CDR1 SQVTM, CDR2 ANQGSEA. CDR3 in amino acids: CSVELGQKLEQFF. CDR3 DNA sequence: TGCAGCGTTGAATTGGGACAGAAACTAGAGCAGTTCTTC.

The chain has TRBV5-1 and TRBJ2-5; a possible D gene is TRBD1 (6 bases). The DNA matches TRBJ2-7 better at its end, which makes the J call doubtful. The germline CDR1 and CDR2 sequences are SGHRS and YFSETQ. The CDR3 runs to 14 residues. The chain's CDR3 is CASSLVQGNYEQYF. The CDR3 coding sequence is TGCGCCAGCAGCTTGGTTCAGGGGAACTACGAGCAGTACTTC.

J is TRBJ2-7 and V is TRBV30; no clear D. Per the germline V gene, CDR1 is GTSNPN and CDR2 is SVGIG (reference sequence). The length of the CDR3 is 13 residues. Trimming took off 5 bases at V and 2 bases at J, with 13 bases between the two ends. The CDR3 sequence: CAWEAEGTYEQYF. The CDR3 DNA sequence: TGTGCCTGGGAGGCAGAAGGGACCTACGAGCAGTACTTC.

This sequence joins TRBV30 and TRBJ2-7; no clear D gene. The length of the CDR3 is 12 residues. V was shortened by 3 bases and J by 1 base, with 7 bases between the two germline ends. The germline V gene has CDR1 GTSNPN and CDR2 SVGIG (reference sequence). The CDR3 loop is CAWSEGSYEQYF. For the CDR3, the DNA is TGTGCCTGGAGCGAAGGTTCCTACGAGCAGTACTTC. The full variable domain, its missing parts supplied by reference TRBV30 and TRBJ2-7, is SQTIHQWPATLVQPVGSPLSLECTVEGTSNPNLYWYRQAAGRGLQLLFYSVGIGQISSEVPQNLSASRPQDRQFILSSKKLLLSDSGFYLCAWSEGSYEQYFGPGTRLTVT.

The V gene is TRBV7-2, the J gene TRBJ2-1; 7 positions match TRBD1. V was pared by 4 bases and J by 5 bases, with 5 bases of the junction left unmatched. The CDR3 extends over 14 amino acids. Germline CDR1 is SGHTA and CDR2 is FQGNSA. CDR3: CASSWGQKNNEQFF. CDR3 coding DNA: TGTGCCAGCAGCTGGGGACAGAAGAACAATGAGCAGTTCTTC.

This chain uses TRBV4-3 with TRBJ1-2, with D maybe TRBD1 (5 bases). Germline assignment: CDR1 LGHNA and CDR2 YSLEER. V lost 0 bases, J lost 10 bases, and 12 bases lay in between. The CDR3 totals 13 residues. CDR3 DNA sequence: TGCGCCAGCAGCCAAGATTGGGGGGAAGCCTACACCTTC. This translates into CASSQDWGEAYTF.

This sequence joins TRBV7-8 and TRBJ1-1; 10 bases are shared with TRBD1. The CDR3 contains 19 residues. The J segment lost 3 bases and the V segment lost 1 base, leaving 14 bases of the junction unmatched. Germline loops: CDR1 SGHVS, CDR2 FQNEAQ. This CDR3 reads CASSLGQGAGSTWYTEAFF. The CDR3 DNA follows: TGTGCCAGCAGCTTAGGACAGGGGGCGGGTAGTACCTGGTACACTGAAGCTTTCTTT.

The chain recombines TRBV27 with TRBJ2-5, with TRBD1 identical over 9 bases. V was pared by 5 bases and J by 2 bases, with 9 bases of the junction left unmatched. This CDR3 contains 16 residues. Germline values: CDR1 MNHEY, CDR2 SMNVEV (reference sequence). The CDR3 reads CASSERGQGLQETQYF. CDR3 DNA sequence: TGTGCCAGCAGTGAACGAGGACAGGGGCTACAAGAGACCCAGTACTTC.

The CDR3 loop is CASSPLAGDPSGDTQYF. The CDR3 DNA reads TGTGCCAGCTCACCTTTGGCCGGGGACCCGAGCGGAGATACGCAGTATTTT. This chain uses TRBV18 with TRBJ2-3; the D call may be TRBD1 or TRBD2 (5 bases each). The CDR3 covers 17 residues. V was trimmed by 3 bases and J by 5 bases, leaving 21 bases between them. From germline, CDR1 is KGHSH and CDR2 LQKENI.

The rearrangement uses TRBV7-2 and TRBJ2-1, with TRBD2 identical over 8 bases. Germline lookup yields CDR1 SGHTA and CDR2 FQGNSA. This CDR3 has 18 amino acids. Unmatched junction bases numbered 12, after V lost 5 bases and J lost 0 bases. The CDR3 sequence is CASSPRGSGMSSYNEQFF. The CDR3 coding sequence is TGTGCCAGCAGCCCGCGGGGTAGCGGGATGAGCTCCTACAATGAGCAGTTCTTC.

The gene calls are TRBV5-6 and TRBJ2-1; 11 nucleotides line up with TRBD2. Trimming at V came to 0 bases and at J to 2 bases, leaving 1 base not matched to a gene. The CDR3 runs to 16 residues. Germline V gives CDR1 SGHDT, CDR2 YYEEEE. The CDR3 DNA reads TGTGCCAGCAGCTTGGCGGGACTAGCGGCCTACAATGAGCAGTTCTTC. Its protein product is CASSLAGLAAYNEQFF.

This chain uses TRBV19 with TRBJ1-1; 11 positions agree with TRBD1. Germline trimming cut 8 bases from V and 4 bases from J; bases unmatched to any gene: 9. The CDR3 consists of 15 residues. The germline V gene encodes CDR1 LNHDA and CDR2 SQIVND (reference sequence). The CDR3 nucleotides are TGTGCCAGTGGACAGGGGGCCCTCCAGGGCACTGAAGCTTTCTTT. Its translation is CASGQGALQGTEAFF.

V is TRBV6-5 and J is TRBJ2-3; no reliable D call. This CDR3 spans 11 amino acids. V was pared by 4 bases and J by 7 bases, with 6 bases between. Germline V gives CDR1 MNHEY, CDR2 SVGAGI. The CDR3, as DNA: TGTGCCAGCAGTTTCAAGTATACGCAGTATTTT. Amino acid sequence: CASSFKYTQYF.

The CDR3 is CASSPPLTTGPNYGYTF. For the CDR3, the DNA is TGTGCCAGCTCACCCCCATTAACGACAGGGCCGAACTATGGCTACACCTTC. V and J are TRBV18 and TRBJ1-2, with TRBD1 identical over 7 bases. J was trimmed by 2 bases and V by 3 bases; bases with no gene match: 12. This CDR3 comprises 17 residues. CDR1 is KGHSH and CDR2 is LQKENI in the germline V gene. Together with reference TRBV18 and TRBJ1-2, the CDR3 gives the full variable domain: NAGVMQNPRHLVRRRGQEARLRCSPMKGHSHVYWYRQLPEEGLKFMVYLQKENIIDESGMPKERFSAEFPKEGPSILRIQQVVRGDSAAYFCASSPPLTTGPNYGYTFGSGTRLTVV.

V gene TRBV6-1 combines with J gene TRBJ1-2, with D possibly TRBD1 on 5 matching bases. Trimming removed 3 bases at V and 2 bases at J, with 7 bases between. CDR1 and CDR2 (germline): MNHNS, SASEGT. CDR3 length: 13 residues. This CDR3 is CASSETVNYGYTF. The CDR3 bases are TGTGCCAGCAGTGAGACAGTCAACTATGGCTACACCTTC.

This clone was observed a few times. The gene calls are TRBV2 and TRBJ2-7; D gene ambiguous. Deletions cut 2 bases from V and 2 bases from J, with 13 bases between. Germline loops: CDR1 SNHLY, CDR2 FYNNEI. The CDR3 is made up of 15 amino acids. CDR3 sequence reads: CASSEKGPPAYEQYF. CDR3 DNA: TGTGCCAGCAGTGAAAAGGGCCCTCCAGCCTACGAGCAGTACTTC.

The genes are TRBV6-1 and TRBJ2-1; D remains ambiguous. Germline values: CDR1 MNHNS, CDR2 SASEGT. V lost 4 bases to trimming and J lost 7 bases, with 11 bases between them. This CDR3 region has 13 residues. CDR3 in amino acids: CASSVLGMNEQFF. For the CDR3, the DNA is TGTGCCAGCAGTGTCCTTGGTATGAATGAGCAGTTCTTC.

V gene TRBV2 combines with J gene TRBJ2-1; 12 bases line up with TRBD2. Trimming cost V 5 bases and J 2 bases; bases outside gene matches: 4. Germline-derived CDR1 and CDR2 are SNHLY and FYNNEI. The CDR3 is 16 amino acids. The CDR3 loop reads CASSRLAGGTYNEQFF. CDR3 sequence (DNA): TGTGCCAGCAGTAGGCTAGCGGGGGGGACCTACAATGAGCAGTTCTTC.

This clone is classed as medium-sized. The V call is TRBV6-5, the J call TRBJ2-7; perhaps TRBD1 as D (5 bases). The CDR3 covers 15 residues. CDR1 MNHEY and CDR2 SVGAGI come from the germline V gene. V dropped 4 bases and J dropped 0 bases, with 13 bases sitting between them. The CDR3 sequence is CASSFDSLISYEQYF. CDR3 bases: TGTGCCAGCAGTTTCGACAGCCTTATCTCCTACGAGCAGTACTTC.

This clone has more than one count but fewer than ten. The CDR3 is CASSITGMNTEAFF. CDR3 in DNA: TGTGCCAGCAGTATTACAGGCATGAACACTGAAGCTTTCTTT. The V and J genes are TRBV28 and TRBJ1-1; D may be TRBD1 (5 bases). In germline, CDR1 is MDHEN, CDR2 SYDVKM. The V gene lost 5 bases and the J gene lost 0 bases, with 10 bases spanning the gap. The CDR3 covers 14 residues.

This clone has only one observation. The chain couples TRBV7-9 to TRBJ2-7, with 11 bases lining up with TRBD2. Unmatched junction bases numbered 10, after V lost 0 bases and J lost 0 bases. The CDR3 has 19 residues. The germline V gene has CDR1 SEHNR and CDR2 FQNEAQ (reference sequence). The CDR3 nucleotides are TGTGCCAGCAGCTTAGCGCAGGGTACTAGCGGGGGCCTCTCCTACGAGCAGTACTTC. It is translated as CASSLAQGTSGGLSYEQYF.

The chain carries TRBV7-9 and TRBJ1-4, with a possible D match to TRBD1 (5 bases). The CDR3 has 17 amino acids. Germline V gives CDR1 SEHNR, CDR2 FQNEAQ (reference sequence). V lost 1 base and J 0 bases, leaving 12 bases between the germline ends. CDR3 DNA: TGTGCCAGCAGCTTAGGTGGCAGAGGGGCAACTAATGAAAAACTGTTTTTT. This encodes CASSLGGRGATNEKLFF.

The CDR3 nucleotides read TGTGCCAGCAGTTACTCGGCAAGGAGTAACACCATATATTTT. It is translated as CASSYSARSNTIYF. V is TRBV6-6 and J is TRBJ1-3; D is ambiguous. The CDR3 extends over 14 amino acids. V lost 0 bases and J 7 bases, leaving 10 bases between the germline ends. The germline CDR1 and CDR2 sequences are MNHNY and SVGAGI (reference sequence).

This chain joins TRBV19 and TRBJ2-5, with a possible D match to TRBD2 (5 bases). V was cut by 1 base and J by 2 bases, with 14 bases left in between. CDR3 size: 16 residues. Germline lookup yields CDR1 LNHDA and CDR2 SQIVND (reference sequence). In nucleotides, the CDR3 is TGTGCCAGTAGTATAGGATCGTGGACGGGACAAGAGACCCAGTACTTC. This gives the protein CASSIGSWTGQETQYF.